Following are 31 T cell receptor beta chains from one sample sequenced in a study of control samples from healthy donors and cancer patients. Measured with immunoSEQ multiplex PCR; TCRdb has only the in-frame clones, and not every one. The profile shows under 200,000 clones, 96% of them singletons. Input material: blood. These receptors originate from a young woman in good health.

The chain is built from TRBV28 and TRBJ2-7, with TRBD1 matching over 7 bases. Germline values: CDR1 MDHEN, CDR2 SYDVKM. V lost 3 bases to trimming and J lost 0 bases; unmatched junction nucleotides: 8. The CDR3 totals 16 residues. Here the CDR3 reads CASSFWAGDSSYEQYF. CDR3 DNA: TGTGCCAGCAGTTTTTGGGCAGGGGACAGCTCCTACGAGCAGTACTTC.

This clone has just one count. The chain carries TRBV27 and TRBJ2-7, with D possibly called TRBD1 or TRBD2 (5 bases each). The CDR3 spans 15 residues. The germline V gene encodes CDR1 MNHEY and CDR2 SMNVEV (reference sequence). The V and J ends lost 6 bases and 6 bases respectively, with 21 bases between them. The CDR3 DNA follows: TGTGCCAGCAGAAACAACCGGGACCCTCCCTCCGAGCAGTACTTC. Protein: CASRNNRDPPSEQYF.

The chain carries TRBV14 and TRBJ2-7; the D gene could be TRBD1 or TRBD2 (5 bases each). Trimming shortened V by 8 bases and J by 9 bases, and 29 bases separated the two germline ends. The CDR3 sequence is 16 residues long. Germline V CDR1 and CDR2: SGHDN, FVKESK. The CDR3 reads CASAGPGPGPTDRQYF. CDR3 sequence (DNA): TGTGCCAGCGCCGGCCCCGGCCCGGGACCCACCGACCGGCAGTACTTC.

This clone showed up just once. V usage is TRBV4-2 and J usage is TRBJ2-3; D ambiguous. Trimming took 1 base from V and 6 from J, leaving 14 bases between them. The CDR3 has 15 amino acids. The germline gives CDR1 LGHNA, CDR2 YNFKEQ. Here the CDR3 DNA reads TGTGCCAGCAGCCAAGTGAAAGGGAATAGTGATACGCAGTATTTT. Its protein product is CASSQVKGNSDTQYF.

The rearrangement links TRBV5-1 to TRBJ1-1; D possibly corresponds to TRBD1 (5 bases). The ends were cut back, 4 bases at V and 7 bases at J, with 11 bases in the middle. CDR1 SGHRS and CDR2 YFSETQ come from the germline V gene. The CDR3 length is 12 residues. CDR3 nucleotide sequence: TGCGCCAGCAGCCGGGACGGAAATGAAGCTTTCTTT. This encodes CASSRDGNEAFF.

The J gene is TRBJ2-5, the V gene TRBV28, with TRBD1 identical over 9 bases. Germline V lookup: CDR1 MDHEN, CDR2 SYDVKM. The CDR3 is made up of 13 amino acids. Trimming cost V 6 bases and J 4 bases; bases outside gene matches: 3. The CDR3 spells CASSRQGGETQYF. In DNA, the CDR3 is TGTGCCAGCAGCCGACAGGGGGGAGAGACCCAGTACTTC.

The chain combines TRBV29-1 with TRBJ2-7; maybe TRBD1 (6 bases). The CDR3 runs 13 residues. The V and J ends lost 7 bases and 1 base respectively, with 14 bases between them. Per germline, CDR1 SQVTM and CDR2 ANQGSEA. CDR3 amino acids: CSARDTHSYEQYF. In DNA, the CDR3 is TGCAGCGCCCGGGACACCCATTCCTACGAGCAGTACTTC.

This chain connects TRBV5-1 to TRBJ2-3; 11 bases map to TRBD1. This CDR3 region has 17 residues. Trimming took 2 bases from V and 6 from J; bases not matched to a gene: 11. Germline assignment: CDR1 SGHRS and CDR2 YFSETQ. The CDR3 sequence is CASSFAPDRGRGDTQYF. For the CDR3, the DNA is TGCGCCAGCAGCTTCGCCCCGGACAGGGGGCGCGGGGATACGCAGTATTTT.

The rearrangement uses TRBV28 and TRBJ2-2; D is undetermined. From germline, CDR1 is MDHEN and CDR2 SYDVKM. This CDR3 region has 15 residues. Trimming shortened V by 6 bases and J by 7 bases, and 18 bases separated the two germline ends. CDR3 nucleotides: TGTGCCAGCAGAATACAAACCCCAGGAATCGGGGAGCTGTTTTTT. It codes for CASRIQTPGIGELFF.

V usage is TRBV7-8 and J usage is TRBJ2-2; 8 nucleotides match TRBD1. The CDR3 consists of 15 residues. J was trimmed by 4 bases and V by 5 bases; bases with no gene match: 6. Germline-derived CDR1 and CDR2 are SGHVS and FQNEAQ. Here the CDR3 reads CASSIRQGTTGELFF. DNA of the CDR3: TGTGCCAGCAGCATTCGACAGGGGACCACCGGGGAGCTGTTTTTT. Together with reference TRBV7-8 and TRBJ2-2, the CDR3 gives the full variable domain: GAGVSQSPRYKVAKRGQDVALRCDPISGHVSLFWYQQALGQGPEFLTYFQNEAQLDKSGLPSDRFFAERPEGSVSTLKIQRTQQEDSAVYLCASSIRQGTTGELFFGEGSRLTVL.

The genes are TRBV5-6 and TRBJ1-2; D might be TRBD1 (5 bases). V was shortened by 1 base and J by 8 bases, with 9 bases between the two germline ends. This CDR3 is built from 12 residues. Germline CDR1 is SGHDT and CDR2 is YYEEEE. In DNA, the CDR3 is TGTGCCAGCAGCTTGTGGCAGGGCGGCTACACCTTC. Translating gives CASSLWQGGYTF.

This clone was seen once. The chain is built from TRBV29-1 and TRBJ2-1, with no clear D. Germline V CDR1 and CDR2: SQVTM, ANQGSEA. V lost 7 bases and J lost 8, with 18 bases in between. CDR3 length: 13 residues. As DNA, the CDR3 is TGCAGCGCCCGCCCGCGACCCATCGATGAGCAGTTCTTC. Its protein product is CSARPRPIDEQFF.

This clone was seen a single time. The chain combines TRBV28 with TRBJ2-2, with D possibly TRBD1 on 5 matching bases. This CDR3 is 14 amino acids long. With 4 bases removed from V and 1 base from J, the gap between germline ends came to 7 bases. Per the germline V gene, CDR1 is MDHEN and CDR2 is SYDVKM. As DNA, the CDR3 is TGTGCCAGCAGTTGGACACTGAACACCGGGGAGCTGTTTTTT. Its translation: CASSWTLNTGELFF.

V and J are TRBV11-2 and TRBJ2-3, with 9 bases lining up with TRBD1. The CDR3 has 16 amino acids. Germline CDR1 SGHAT, CDR2 FQNNGV. The trim removed 5 bases at V and 4 bases at J, leaving 10 bases unmatched. The DNA for the CDR3 is TGTGCCAGCAGCCCCGACGGGACAGGGATCCCAGATACGCAGTATTTT. This translates into CASSPDGTGIPDTQYF.

The chain has TRBV19 and TRBJ1-1, with a weak D call TRBD1 (5 bases). Trimming cost V 4 bases and J 7 bases, with 13 bases left between them. Germline CDR1 LNHDA, CDR2 SQIVND (reference sequence). CDR3 length equals 13 residues. The CDR3 DNA follows: TGTGCCAGTAGTACGACAGCTGGTAGTGAAGCTTTCTTT. Translated, it gives CASSTTAGSEAFF.

This chain links TRBV19 with TRBJ1-1; D gene unclear. Trimming removed 0 bases from V and 4 bases from J, with 6 bases in between. There are 13 residues in the CDR3. Germline V gives CDR1 LNHDA, CDR2 SQIVND (reference sequence). The CDR3, as DNA: TGTGCCAGTAGTATAGATTCGGTCACTGAAGCTTTCTTT. Its translation: CASSIDSVTEAFF.

The chain recombines TRBV27 with TRBJ1-1; D is possibly TRBD1 (6 bases). The CDR3 is 17 amino acids. V dropped 6 bases and J dropped 4 bases, with 24 bases sitting between them. Germline CDR1 reads MNHEY; CDR2 reads SMNVEV (reference sequence). In DNA, the CDR3 is TGTGCCAGCAGACTTCGGACAGTTCCCTATGATGGCACTGAAGCTTTCTTT. This encodes CASRLRTVPYDGTEAFF.

The chain carries TRBV9 and TRBJ2-1; D gene unclear. V lost 4 bases and J 0 bases, leaving 17 bases between the germline ends. This CDR3 comprises 17 residues. Germline-derived CDR1 and CDR2 are SGDLS and YYNGEE. CDR3 amino acids: CASSKRNRMSSYNEQFF. The CDR3 DNA reads TGTGCCAGCAGCAAGCGTAACCGGATGAGCTCCTACAATGAGCAGTTCTTC.

CDR3 loop: CASSIRVAGPKTQYF. CDR3 DNA: TGTGCCAGTAGTATTAGAGTAGCGGGCCCCAAGACCCAGTACTTC. The chain couples TRBV19 to TRBJ2-5; 7 nucleotides line up with TRBD2. V trimming: 3 bases; J trimming: 6 bases; junction bases outside the gene matches: 10. The CDR3 has 15 residues. Germline V CDR1 and CDR2: LNHDA, SQIVND (reference sequence).

This clone has only one observation. The chain carries TRBV6-5 and TRBJ2-1, with 7 bases that match TRBD1. V gave up 0 bases and J gave up 3 bases; unmatched junction bases: 5. Germline V gene lookup returns CDR1 MNHEY and CDR2 SVGAGI. The CDR3 is 16 residues long. In DNA form, the CDR3 reads TGTGCCAGCAGTTACTCCCGGGACAGATTCTACAATGAGCAGTTCTTC. This gives the protein CASSYSRDRFYNEQFF.

This clone was seen just once. At the DNA level, this CDR3 is encoded by other sequences in the same sample as well. The chain carries TRBV24-1 and TRBJ2-1; TRBD2 agrees at 7 bases. CDR3 length equals 13 residues. Per the germline V gene, CDR1 is KGHDR and CDR2 is SFDVKD. With V trimmed by 4 bases and J by 16 bases, 12 bases remained unmatched. CDR3 coding DNA: TGTGCCACCAGTGACCGACTAGAGCGGGAATCATTCTTC. It is translated as CATSDRLERESFF.

The chain has TRBV5-1 and TRBJ1-3; TRBD1 is a possible D gene (6 bases). V was clipped by 0 bases and J by 6 bases, with 10 bases between them. Germline V CDR1 and CDR2: SGHRS, YFSETQ. The length of the CDR3 is 14 residues. The CDR3 sequence is CASSLASGENTIYF. The CDR3 nucleotides are TGCGCCAGCAGCTTGGCCTCAGGGGAAAACACCATATATTTT.

This CDR3 is CASRRVVGYGYTF. CDR3 nucleotides: TGCGCCAGCAGAAGGGTCGTGGGCTATGGCTACACCTTC. V and J are TRBV5-1 and TRBJ1-2, with D unresolved. The ends were cut back, 5 bases at V and 4 bases at J, with 12 bases in the middle. Germline V gives CDR1 SGHRS, CDR2 YFSETQ. The CDR3 is made up of 13 amino acids. Filled out from reference TRBV5-1 and TRBJ1-2, the complete variable domain reads KAGVTQTPRYLIKTRGQQVTLSCSPISGHRSVSWYQQTPGQGLQFLFEYFSETQRNKGNFPGRFSGRQFSNSRSEMNVSTLELGDSALYLCASRRVVGYGYTFGSGTRLTVV.

The J gene is TRBJ2-1, the V gene TRBV9, with D perhaps matching TRBD1 (6 bases). Germline CDR1 and CDR2: SGDLS and YYNGEE. The CDR3 covers 16 residues. V lost 4 bases, J lost 1 base, and 15 bases lay in between. CDR3 sequence reads: CASSTRGDGSYNEQFF. The CDR3 DNA reads as TGTGCCAGCAGCACCAGGGGAGACGGATCCTACAATGAGCAGTTCTTC. Together with reference TRBV9 and TRBJ2-1, the CDR3 gives the full variable domain: DSGVTQTPKHLITATGQRVTLRCSPRSGDLSVYWYQQSLDQGLQFLIQYYNGEERAKGNILERFSAQQFPDLHSELNLSSLELGDSALYFCASSTRGDGSYNEQFFGPGTRLTVL.

The chain has TRBV16 and TRBJ1-2; D unclear. V was cut by 4 bases and J by 8 bases, with 11 bases left in between. The V gene's germline CDR1 is KGHSY and CDR2 FQNENV. This CDR3 is built from 12 residues. For the CDR3, the DNA is TGTGCCAGCAGCCGCGTCGGGGAGGGCTACACCTTC. Protein product: CASSRVGEGYTF.

The V and J genes are TRBV30 and TRBJ1-4; possibly TRBD1 for D (5 bases). From germline, CDR1 is GTSNPN and CDR2 SVGIG (reference sequence). The V end lost 3 bases, the J end lost 4 bases, and 12 bases lay between the germline ends. This CDR3 region has 14 residues. In nucleotides, the CDR3 is TGTGCCTGGAGCCCCGGGGGGATTAATGAAAAACTGTTTTTT. Protein: CAWSPGGINEKLFF.

The chain joins TRBV24-1 to TRBJ2-1; D is unresolved. Per germline, CDR1 KGHDR and CDR2 SFDVKD. Trimming took off 0 bases at V and 8 bases at J, with 10 bases between the two ends. The CDR3 contains 14 residues. The CDR3 DNA reads TGTGCCACCAGTGATTTGGCTAGTAGGTATGAGCAGTTCTTC. Encoded protein: CATSDLASRYEQFF.

The V gene is TRBV5-8, the J gene TRBJ2-2; 13 bases match TRBD2. V lost 2 bases and J lost 6; bases outside the gene matches: 7. This CDR3 has 17 amino acids. CDR1 SGHTS and CDR2 YDEGEE come from the germline V gene. The CDR3 bases are TGTGCCAGCAGCTTAGGAAGACTAGCGGGAGGTGCCGGGGAGCTGTTTTTT. It translates to CASSLGRLAGGAGELFF.

This chain uses TRBV13 with TRBJ2-6, with D unresolved. The CDR3 consists of 17 residues. Trimming removed 1 base at V and 0 bases at J, with 10 bases between. CDR1 and CDR2 from the germline V gene are PRHDT and FYEKMQ (reference sequence). This CDR3 reads CASSLAQTSSGANVLTF. CDR3 DNA sequence: TGTGCCAGCAGCTTAGCCCAGACCAGCTCTGGGGCCAACGTCCTGACTTTC.

The table lists this clone with a count of one. This chain links TRBV27 with TRBJ1-4; the D gene is possibly TRBD1 (5 bases). Germline V gives CDR1 MNHEY, CDR2 SMNVEV (reference sequence). The V gene lost 6 bases and the J gene lost 3 bases, with 11 bases spanning the gap. The CDR3 is 14 amino acids. CDR3 in DNA: TGTGCCAGCAGGCGGGACGGCCCTAATGAAAAACTGTTTTTT. It specifies CASRRDGPNEKLFF.

V is TRBV6-1 and J is TRBJ2-4, with TRBD1 identical over 7 bases. CDR1 is MNHNS, CDR2 SASEGT, per germline. This CDR3 region has 14 residues. V gave up 2 bases and J gave up 9 bases; unmatched junction bases: 7. The CDR3: CASSEIETGPIQYF. CDR3 bases: TGTGCCAGCAGTGAAATCGAGACAGGGCCCATTCAGTACTTC.